This TCR beta chain was recorded in a study of CD8+ T cells in alopecia areata. Reverse transcribed after extraction, RNA yielded cDNA as the sequencing template. TCRdb's table, derived via immunoSEQ multiplex PCR, lists solely in-frame clones and lacks some. The table records over 250,000 clones, around 64% of them present only once. The study, taken as a whole, reports: In blood and scalp, many expanded lesional clones persisted during tofacitinib.

Of note for this clone: Its antigen remains unidentified.

Germline V gene lookup returns CDR1 GTSNPN and CDR2 SVGIG (reference sequence). V gave up 7 bases and J gave up 0 bases, with 4 bases separating them. The CDR3 loop spans 12 amino acids. The treatment: oral pan-JAK inhibitor, 5-10 mg twice daily. This chain uses TRBV30 with TRBJ2-6; D gene uncertain. This specimen was CD4+ T cells sorted from blood, taken at roughly week 52, from a patient treated with tofacitinib. This receptor was taken from a human donor with alopecia areata. The CDR3 here is CASFSGANVLTF. DNA of the CDR3: TGTGCCTCGTTCTCTGGGGCCAACGTCCTGACTTTC.